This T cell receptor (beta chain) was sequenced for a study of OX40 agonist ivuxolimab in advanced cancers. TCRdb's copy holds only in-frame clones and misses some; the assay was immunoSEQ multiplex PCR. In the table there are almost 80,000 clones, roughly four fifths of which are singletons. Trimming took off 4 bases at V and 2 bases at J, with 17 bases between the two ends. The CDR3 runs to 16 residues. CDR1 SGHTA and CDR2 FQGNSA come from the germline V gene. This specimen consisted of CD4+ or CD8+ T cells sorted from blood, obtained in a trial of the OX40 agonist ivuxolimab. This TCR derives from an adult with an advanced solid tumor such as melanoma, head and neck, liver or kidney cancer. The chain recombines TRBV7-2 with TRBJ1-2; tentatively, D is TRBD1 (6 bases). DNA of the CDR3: TGTGCCAGCAGCTACAAAGCGATCCAGGGGAACTATGGCTACACCTTC. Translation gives CASSYKAIQGNYGYTF.